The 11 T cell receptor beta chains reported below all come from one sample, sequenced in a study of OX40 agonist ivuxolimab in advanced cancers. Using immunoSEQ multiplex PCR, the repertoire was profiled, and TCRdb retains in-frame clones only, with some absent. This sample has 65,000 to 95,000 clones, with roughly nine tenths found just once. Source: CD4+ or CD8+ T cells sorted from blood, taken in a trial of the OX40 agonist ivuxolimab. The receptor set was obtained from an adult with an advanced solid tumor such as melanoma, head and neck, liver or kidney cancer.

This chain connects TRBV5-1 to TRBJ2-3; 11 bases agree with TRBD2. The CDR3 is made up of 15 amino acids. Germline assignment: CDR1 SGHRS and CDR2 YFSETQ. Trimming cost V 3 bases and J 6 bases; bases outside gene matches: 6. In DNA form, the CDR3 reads TGCGCCAGCAGCTCTGGACTAGCGGGTTCGGATACGCAGTATTTT. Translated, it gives CASSSGLAGSDTQYF.

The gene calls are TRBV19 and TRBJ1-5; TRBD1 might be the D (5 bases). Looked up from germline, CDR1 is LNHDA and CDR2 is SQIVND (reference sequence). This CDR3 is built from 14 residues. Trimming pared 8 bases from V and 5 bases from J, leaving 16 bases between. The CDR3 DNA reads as TGTGCCAGTTCCCCTTCTATCAGGGATCAGCCCCAGCATTTT. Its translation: CASSPSIRDQPQHF. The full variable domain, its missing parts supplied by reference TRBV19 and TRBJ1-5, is DGGITQSPKYLFRKEGQNVTLSCEQNLNHDAMYWYRQDPGQGLRLIYYSQIVNDFQKGDIAEGYSVSREKKESFPLTVTSAQKNPTAFYLCASSPSIRDQPQHFGDGTRLSIL.

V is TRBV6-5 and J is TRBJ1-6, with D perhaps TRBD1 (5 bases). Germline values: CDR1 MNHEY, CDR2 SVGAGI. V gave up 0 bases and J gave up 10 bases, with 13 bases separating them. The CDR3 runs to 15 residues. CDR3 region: CASSYSTGRDSPLHF. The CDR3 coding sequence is TGTGCCAGCAGTTACTCGACTGGGAGGGACTCACCCCTCCACTTT.

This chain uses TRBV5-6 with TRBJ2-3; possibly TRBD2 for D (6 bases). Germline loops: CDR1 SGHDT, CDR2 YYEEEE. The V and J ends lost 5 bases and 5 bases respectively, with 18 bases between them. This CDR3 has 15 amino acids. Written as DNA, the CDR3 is TGTGCCAGCAGTTCCCGACTAGAAGCCAGAGATACGCAGTATTTT. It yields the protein CASSSRLEARDTQYF.

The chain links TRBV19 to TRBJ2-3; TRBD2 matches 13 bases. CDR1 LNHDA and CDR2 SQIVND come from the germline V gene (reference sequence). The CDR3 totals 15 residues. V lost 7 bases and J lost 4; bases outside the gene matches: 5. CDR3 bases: TGTGCCAGTAAAATACTAGCGGGGGGGCCAGATACGCAGTATTTT. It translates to CASKILAGGPDTQYF.

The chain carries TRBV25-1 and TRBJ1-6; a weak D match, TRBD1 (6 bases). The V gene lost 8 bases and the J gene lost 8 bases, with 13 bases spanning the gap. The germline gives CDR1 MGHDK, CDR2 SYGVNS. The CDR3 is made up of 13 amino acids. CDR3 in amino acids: CASSGTSYSPLHF. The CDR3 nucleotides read TGTGCCAGCTCCGGGACATCGTATTCACCCCTCCACTTT.

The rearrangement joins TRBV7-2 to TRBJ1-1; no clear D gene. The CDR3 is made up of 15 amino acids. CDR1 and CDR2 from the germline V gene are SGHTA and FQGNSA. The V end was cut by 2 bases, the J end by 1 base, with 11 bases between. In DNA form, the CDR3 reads TGTGCCAGCAGCTTAAGTTTGATAAAGAACACTGAAGCTTTCTTT. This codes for CASSLSLIKNTEAFF.

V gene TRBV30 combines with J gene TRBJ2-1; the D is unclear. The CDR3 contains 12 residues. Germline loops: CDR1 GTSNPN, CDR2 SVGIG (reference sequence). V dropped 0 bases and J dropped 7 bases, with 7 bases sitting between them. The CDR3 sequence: CAWSVTSNEQFF. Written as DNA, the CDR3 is TGTGCCTGGAGTGTGACTTCGAATGAGCAGTTCTTC. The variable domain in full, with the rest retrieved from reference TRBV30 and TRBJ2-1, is SQTIHQWPATLVQPVGSPLSLECTVEGTSNPNLYWYRQAAGRGLQLLFYSVGIGQISSEVPQNLSASRPQDRQFILSSKKLLLSDSGFYLCAWSVTSNEQFFGPGTRLTVL.

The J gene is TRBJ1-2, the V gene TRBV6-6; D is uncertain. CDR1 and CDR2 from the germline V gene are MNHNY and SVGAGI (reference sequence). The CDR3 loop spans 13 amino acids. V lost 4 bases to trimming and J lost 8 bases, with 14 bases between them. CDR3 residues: CASSSDGTRGYTF. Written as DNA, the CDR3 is TGTGCCAGCAGTTCGGACGGAACGAGGGGCTACACCTTC.

The CDR3, as DNA: TGCAGCGTTGGGGATAGGGGTACGCAGTATTTT. It codes for CSVGDRGTQYF. This sequence joins TRBV29-1 and TRBJ2-3, with D possibly TRBD1 on 5 matching bases. CDR1 is SQVTM and CDR2 is ANQGSEA in the germline V gene. The CDR3 has 11 residues. V lost 4 bases and J 8 bases, leaving 10 bases between the germline ends.

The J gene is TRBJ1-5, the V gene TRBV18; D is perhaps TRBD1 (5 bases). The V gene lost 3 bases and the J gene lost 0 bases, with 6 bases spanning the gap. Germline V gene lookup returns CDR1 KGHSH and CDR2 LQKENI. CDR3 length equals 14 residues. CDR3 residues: CASSPQGSNQPQHF. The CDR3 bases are TGTGCCAGCTCACCTCAGGGTAGCAATCAGCCCCAGCATTTT.